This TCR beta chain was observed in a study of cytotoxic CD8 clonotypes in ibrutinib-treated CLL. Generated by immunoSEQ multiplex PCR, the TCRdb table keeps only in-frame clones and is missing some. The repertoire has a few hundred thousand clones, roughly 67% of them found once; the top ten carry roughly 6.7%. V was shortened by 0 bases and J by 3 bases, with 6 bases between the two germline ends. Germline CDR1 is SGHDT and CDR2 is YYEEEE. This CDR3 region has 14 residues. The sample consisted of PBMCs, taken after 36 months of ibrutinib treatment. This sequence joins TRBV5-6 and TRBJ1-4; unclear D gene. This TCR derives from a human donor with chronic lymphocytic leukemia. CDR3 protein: CASSLAPANEKLFF. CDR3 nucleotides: TGTGCCAGCAGCTTGGCCCCAGCTAATGAAAAACTGTTTTTT.